A selection of T cell receptor beta chains follows, all from one sample in a study of T cell responses to AZD1222 COVID-19 vaccine. Sequenced by immunoSEQ multiplex PCR; TCRdb stores in-frame clones only, minus some. The sample lists roughly 150,000 clones, around nine tenths occurring once. The sample in question was peripheral blood, obtained on day 0 of AZD1222 vaccination. Receptors originate from an adult in good health. The CDR3 runs from the conserved cysteine through the conserved F or W. Fields, in order: clone size, D gene, CDR3 length, V gene, J gene, CDR3 DNA, CDR3 protein. D genes are given only for firm matches. Size is stated for part of the rows, as once, few or many counts, or as a class when the clone is expanded.

>NA|TRBD1|18|TRBV5-8|TRBJ1-6
TGTGCCAGCAACCCGGGACAGGGTTTAGGCTCCTATAATTCACCCCTCCACTTT
CASNPGQGLGSYNSPLHF
>NA|TRBD1|14|TRBV18|TRBJ1-1
TGTGCCAGCTCACGGGGACAGGGTGACACTGAAGCTTTCTTT
CASSRGQGDTEAFF
>NA|NA|13|TRBV5-1|TRBJ1-1
TGCGCCAGCAGCTTGCAGGGGAACACTGAAGCTTTCTTT
CASSLQGNTEAFF
>NA|NA|14|TRBV6-5|TRBJ1-1
TGTGCCAGTAGACAGCCCGAATGGGACGCTGAAGCTTTCTTT
CASRQPEWDAEAFF
>NA|NA|13|TRBV15|TRBJ2-2
TGTGCCACCAGCAGAGATAGGACCGGGGAGCTGTTTTTT
CATSRDRTGELFF
>few|TRBD1|12|TRBV5-1|TRBJ1-2
TGCGCCTCGCGGGACAGGGGATATGGCTACACCTTC
CASRDRGYGYTF
>NA|NA|15|TRBV28|TRBJ1-6
TGTGCCAGCAGTTTTGTGTGGAGGGATAATTCACCCCTCCACTTT
CASSFVWRDNSPLHF
>NA|TRBD2|15|TRBV19|TRBJ2-1
TGTGCCAGTAAACTAGCGGGAGGGTCCTACAATGAGCAGTTCTTC
CASKLAGGSYNEQFF
>NA|NA|13|TRBV3-1/TRBV3-2|TRBJ1-1
TGTGCCAGCAGCCCCAGGTTGGACACTGAAGCTTTCTTT
CASSPRLDTEAFF
>once|NA|15|TRBV7-9|TRBJ2-5
TGTGCCAGCAGCTTAAATCAGGGGGGGCATGAGACCCAGTACTTC
CASSLNQGGHETQYF
>once|TRBD1|14|TRBV28|TRBJ1-2
TGTGCCACACCGACGACAGGGGGCATCGGTGGCTACACCTTC
CATPTTGGIGGYTF
>NA|TRBD2|16|TRBV6-2/TRBV6-3|TRBJ2-7
TGTGCCAGCAGTGACCGACTAGCGGAAAGGTACTACGAGCAGTACTTC
CASSDRLAERYYEQYF
>once|NA|11|TRBV12-3/TRBV12-4|TRBJ2-1
TGTGCCAGCAGTTTGCGGCTAGAGCAGTTCTTC
CASSLRLEQFF
>NA|TRBD1|14|TRBV6-5|TRBJ1-5
TGTGCCAGCAGTACGACAGGGCTCGCTACGCCCCAGCATTTT
CASSTTGLATPQHF
>NA|NA|15|TRBV28|TRBJ2-1
TGTGCCAGCAGTTCGCAGGGAAACCCCTACAATGAGCAGTTCTTC
CASSSQGNPYNEQFF
>NA|NA|14|TRBV7-9|TRBJ1-4
TGTGCCAGCGGTTTGGGGCAATGGAATGAAAAACTGTTTTTT
CASGLGQWNEKLFF
>NA|TRBD1|13|TRBV13|TRBJ1-2
TGTGCCAGCAGCGTAGACAGGGCCGTTGGCTACACCTTC
CASSVDRAVGYTF
>NA|TRBD1|17|TRBV5-1|TRBJ2-6
TGCGCCAGCAGCTCTCTACCCGGACAGGGGTTGACCAACGTCCTGACTTTC
CASSSLPGQGLTNVLTF
>NA|NA|14|TRBV11-2|TRBJ2-7
TGTGCCAGCAGCTTAGATGCCCAGCTCAACGAGCAGTACTTC
CASSLDAQLNEQYF
>NA|NA|11|TRBV20-1|TRBJ2-7
TGCAGTGCTGTCAGACTAGGCGAGCAGTACTTC
CSAVRLGEQYF
>NA|NA|14|TRBV5-6|TRBJ1-3
TGTGCCAGCAGCATGGGGGCGAGTGGAAACACCATATATTTT
CASSMGASGNTIYF
>NA|NA|12|TRBV11-2|TRBJ1-1
TGTGCCAGCAGCTTAGATAAGCTTGAAGCTTTCTTT
CASSLDKLEAFF
>NA|NA|13|TRBV6-1|TRBJ1-2
TGTGCCAGCAGTGAACCGGGACATCCTGGCTACACCTTC
CASSEPGHPGYTF
>NA|NA|12|TRBV28|TRBJ1-1
TGTGCCAGCAGTTTTGACGGGACTGAAGCTTTCTTT
CASSFDGTEAFF
>NA|NA|13|TRBV27|TRBJ2-5
TGTGCCAGCAGTGTTCGAACGAGAGAGACCCAGTACTTC
CASSVRTRETQYF
>NA|TRBD1|13|TRBV6-5|TRBJ1-2
TGTGCCAGCAGTCGGGACAGGGGCTATGGCTACACCTTC
CASSRDRGYGYTF
>NA|TRBD1|16|TRBV29-1|TRBJ1-2
TGCAGCGTTGTCGACAGGGGGGGACGAGGTAGTCGTGGCTACACCTTC
CSVVDRGGRGSRGYTF
>NA|NA|15|TRBV6-1|TRBJ1-5
TGTGCCAGCAGTGAGGGAGGATCTAGCAATCAGCCCCAGCATTTT
CASSEGGSSNQPQHF
>NA|TRBD1|16|TRBV4-3|TRBJ1-6
TGCGCCAGCAGCCAAAAAACCGGGACAGTGAATTCACCCCTCCACTTT
CASSQKTGTVNSPLHF
>NA|NA|12|TRBV3-1/TRBV3-2|TRBJ1-2
TGTGCCAGCAGCCTCCGACTTGCCGGCTACACCTTC
CASSLRLAGYTF
>once|TRBD2|15|TRBV20-1|TRBJ2-3
TGCAGTGCTAGTGGAGCGGGGGGTAGCACAGATACGCAGTATTTT
CSASGAGGSTDTQYF
>NA|NA|16|TRBV7-2|TRBJ2-7
TGTGCCAGCAGCTTAAAGGGTCGTATCGGTTCCTACGAGCAGTACTTC
CASSLKGRIGSYEQYF
>NA|TRBD2|15|TRBV7-9|TRBJ2-2
TGTGCCAGCAGGCTAGCGGGACCGAACACCGGGGAGCTGTTTTTT
CASRLAGPNTGELFF
>NA|TRBD2|18|TRBV5-1|TRBJ2-1
TGCGCCAGCAGCTTGGCCTATTCTAGCGGGATTTTCTACAATGAGCAGTTCTTC
CASSLAYSSGIFYNEQFF
>once|NA|13|TRBV2|TRBJ2-7
TGTGCCAGCAGTGTAGGCAGGACCTACGAGCAGTACTTC
CASSVGRTYEQYF
>NA|TRBD1|16|TRBV6-1|TRBJ1-1
TGTGCCAGCAGTGCAGGGACAGTACTTACAAACACTGAAGCTTTCTTT
CASSAGTVLTNTEAFF
>NA|TRBD1|15|TRBV19|TRBJ2-2
TGTGCCAGTAGTATAGGGGACAGCACCACCGGGGAGCTGTTTTTT
CASSIGDSTTGELFF
>NA|TRBD1|13|TRBV20-1|TRBJ1-6
TGCAGTGCTAGTGGGACAGGGGGTTCACCCCTCCACTTT
CSASGTGGSPLHF
>few|TRBD2|19|TRBV27|TRBJ2-3
TGTGCCAGCAGTCCTTACCCCGAGGGACCGAGGGACTACACAGATACGCAGTATTTT
CASSPYPEGPRDYTDTQYF
>NA|NA|15|TRBV19|TRBJ2-7
TGTGCCAGTAGCCATAGGGGGGGATCGGTGTACGAGCAGTACTTC
CASSHRGGSVYEQYF
>NA|TRBD1|16|TRBV25-1|TRBJ1-5
TGTGCCAGCAGTGAACGAGGACAGGGGGACAATCAGCCCCAGCATTTT
CASSERGQGDNQPQHF
>NA|NA|17|TRBV7-9|TRBJ2-1
TGTGCCAGCAGCCCACCAGCAGCGGGCAACTCCTACAATGAGCAGTTCTTC
CASSPPAAGNSYNEQFF
>NA|NA|14|TRBV27|TRBJ1-2
TGTGCCAGCAGTGGGGTGGCCTCTAACTATGGCTACACCTTC
CASSGVASNYGYTF
>NA|TRBD1|15|TRBV28|TRBJ1-2
TGTGCCAGTGGAGAGGGGACAGACTTGTACTATGGCTACACCTTC
CASGEGTDLYYGYTF
>NA|NA|17|TRBV7-3|TRBJ2-6
TGTGCCAGCAGCTCGGAGGGACGGAGCTCTGGGGCCAACGTCCTGACTTTC
CASSSEGRSSGANVLTF
>NA|NA|15|TRBV6-2/TRBV6-3|TRBJ1-4
TGTGCCAGCAGTTACTCCCGCCCGACTAATGAAAAACTGTTTTTT
CASSYSRPTNEKLFF
>NA|NA|15|TRBV7-9|TRBJ1-3
TGTGCCAGCAGCTCCAGGGACCTCTCTGGAAACACCATATATTTT
CASSSRDLSGNTIYF
>NA|NA|15|TRBV4-1|TRBJ1-1
TGCGCCAGCAGCCAAGTTAACCCGGCGAACACTGAAGCTTTCTTT
CASSQVNPANTEAFF
>NA|NA|17|TRBV18|TRBJ1-3
TGTGCCAGCTCACCAAGGGAAGTGATACACTCTGGAAACACCATATATTTT
CASSPREVIHSGNTIYF
>NA|NA|12|TRBV7-2|TRBJ2-7
TGTGCCAGCAGCACAGACGGTTACGAGCAGTACTTC
CASSTDGYEQYF
>NA|NA|16|TRBV27|TRBJ1-2
TGTGCCAGCAGTCGAATCCGGGACCGAGCTAACTATGGCTACACCTTC
CASSRIRDRANYGYTF
>NA|NA|13|TRBV19|TRBJ2-2
TGTGCCAGTAGTATCCAGGGGAGCGGGGAGCTGTTTTTT
CASSIQGSGELFF
>NA|NA|14|TRBV10-3|TRBJ2-7
TGTGCCATCAGTGAAGAAGAGAGTTCCTACGAGCAGTACTTC
CAISEEESSYEQYF